This passage covers 9 T cell receptor beta chains from one sample sequenced in a study of T cell responses to AZD1222 COVID-19 vaccine (dated by TCRdb to about 2021). The library relied on the immunoSEQ multiplex PCR assay. What TCRdb holds here is the immuneACCESS table cut down to in-frame rearrangements. Part of the clones is not present; checked against another copy, under half of the missing clones reflect an unresolved V gene, and the others are unexplained. A total of some 140,000 clones appear in this sample, roughly 90% of them only once. Jointly, the top ten make up around 3% of the sample. The meaning of the sample's time point label: baseline before first vaccination. Here the sequenced sample was peripheral blood, taken on day 0 of AZD1222 vaccination. These TCRs come from an adult in good health.

The V and J genes are TRBV4-3 and TRBJ2-1; 12 nucleotides align to TRBD2. There are 16 residues in the CDR3. J was trimmed by 4 bases and V by 0 bases; bases with no gene match: 1. Per the germline V gene, CDR1 is LGHNA and CDR2 is YSLEER. This CDR3 is CASSQDTSGGYNEQFF. CDR3 bases: TGCGCCAGCAGCCAAGACACTAGCGGGGGGTACAATGAGCAGTTCTTC.

This clone was recorded once. The genes are TRBV19 and TRBJ2-2; D is unresolved. CDR3 size: 13 residues. Germline V gene lookup returns CDR1 LNHDA and CDR2 SQIVND (reference sequence). Trimming pared 3 bases from V and 6 bases from J, leaving 8 bases between. DNA for the CDR3: TGTGCCAGTAGTATGCTAGACTCCGGGGAGCTGTTTTTT. Amino acid sequence: CASSMLDSGELFF.

The chain employs TRBV6-1 and TRBJ1-5, with D tentatively TRBD1 (6 bases). V gave up 4 bases and J gave up 0 bases, with 16 bases separating them. Germline V lookup: CDR1 MNHNS, CDR2 SASEGT. The CDR3 extends over 17 amino acids. As DNA, the CDR3 is TGTGCCAGCAGTGCGAATGTGGGGGCCTATAGCAATCAGCCCCAGCATTTT. It yields the protein CASSANVGAYSNQPQHF.

The V call is TRBV7-9, the J call TRBJ2-1; TRBD1 agrees at 8 bases. The germline gives CDR1 SEHNR, CDR2 FQNEAQ (reference sequence). With 1 base clipped from V and 2 bases from J, the junction kept 10 bases outside the gene matches. The CDR3 runs to 18 residues. CDR3 nucleotides: TGTGCCAGCAGCTTAGGTCCCCAGGGGGCTATCCCCTACAATGAGCAGTTCTTC. This sequence encodes CASSLGPQGAIPYNEQFF.

The chain has TRBV12-3 or TRBV12-4 and TRBJ1-2; D remains ambiguous. V was shortened by 1 base and J by 6 bases, with 9 bases between the two germline ends. This CDR3 is built from 13 residues. In DNA form, the CDR3 reads TGTGCCAGCAGTTTAGACAGTCGTAATGGCTACACCTTC. It is translated as CASSLDSRNGYTF.

The V gene is TRBV7-2, the J gene TRBJ2-2; 9 bases are shared with TRBD1. The germline V gene has CDR1 SGHTA and CDR2 FQGNSA. The CDR3 consists of 15 residues. The junction had 3 bases not matched to a gene; V was cut back by 1 base and J by 6 bases. DNA for the CDR3: TGTGCCAGCAGCTTAGGACAGGGGGTGGCCGGGGAGCTGTTTTTT. The encoded protein is CASSLGQGVAGELFF. The full variable domain, rest sourced from reference TRBV7-2 and TRBJ2-2, is GAGVSQSPSNKVTEKGKDVELRCDPISGHTALYWYRQSLGQGLEFLIYFQGNSAPDKSGLPSDRFSAERTGGSVSTLTIQRTQQEDSAVYLCASSLGQGVAGELFFGEGSRLTVL.

This chain connects TRBV7-9 to TRBJ1-3; D remains unclear. Germline CDR1 is SEHNR and CDR2 is FQNEAQ (reference sequence). Trimming stripped 4 bases from V and 1 base from J, with 5 bases between. The CDR3 loop spans 13 amino acids. The CDR3 nucleotides read TGTGCCAGCAGCTCCGTTTCTGGAAACACCATATATTTT. Translating it yields CASSSVSGNTIYF. Drawing the rest from reference TRBV7-9 and TRBJ1-3, the complete variable domain is DTGVSQNPRHKITKRGQNVTFRCDPISEHNRLYWYRQTLGQGPEFLTYFQNEAQLEKSRLLSDRFSAERPKGSFSTLEIQRTEQGDSAMYLCASSSVSGNTIYFGEGSWLTVV.

CDR3 residues: CASSVQGGAYEQYF. CDR3 in DNA: TGTGCCAGCAGCGTACAGGGGGGAGCCTACGAGCAGTACTTC. V and J are TRBV28 and TRBJ2-7; 8 bases match TRBD1. The CDR3 contains 14 residues. Losses at the gene ends were 6 bases for V and 2 bases for J; bases not matched to a gene: 6. Germline V gives CDR1 MDHEN, CDR2 SYDVKM.

J is TRBJ1-2 and V is TRBV3-1 (or the pseudogene TRBV3-2); the D is unclear. CDR3 length: 15 residues. The V gene lost 0 bases and the J gene lost 8 bases, with 16 bases spanning the gap. In germline, CDR1 is LGHDT, CDR2 YNNKEL (reference sequence). The chain's CDR3 is CASSQDVTASEGYTF. The CDR3, as DNA: TGTGCCAGCAGCCAAGACGTCACAGCCTCCGAAGGCTACACCTTC.